The next 15 T cell receptor beta chains were all read from a single sample in a study of human T cells and chemical hapten exposure. MiXCR, run by TCRdb on the RACE reads, gives a single entry per CDR3 protein. The repertoire has roughly 200,000 distinct CDR3 sequences, under 30% of them found once; the top ten carry roughly 2.5%. Time point: patch test 3, about 24 weeks after DPC sensitization. Documented treatment: therapeutic diphenylcyclopropenone sensitization with weekly scalp DPC. Sequences were derived from whole blood, sampled in connection with sensitization to the hapten diphenylcyclopropenone (DPC). Receptor source: a woman aged 40 to 50 with alopecia areata. Some clones in this sample may be carry-over from other donors' samples.

There are a few counts of this clonotype. V gene TRBV29-1 combines with J gene TRBJ2-7, with D tentatively TRBD1 (5 bases). Germline lookup yields CDR1 SQVTM and CDR2 ANQGSEA. V was trimmed by 6 bases and J by 2 bases, leaving 14 bases between them. The CDR3 runs 13 residues. The CDR3 here is CSVEDITTYEQYF. The CDR3 DNA reads TGCAGCGTCGAGGACATTACGACCTACGAGCAGTACTTC.

This clonotype was picked up one time. CDR3 sequence reads: CASSSGLDSNEQFF. As DNA, the CDR3 is TGCGCCAGCAGCTCGGGACTAGATTCCAATGAGCAGTTCTTC. The V gene is TRBV5-1, the J gene TRBJ2-1, with TRBD2 matching over 8 bases. This CDR3 is built from 14 residues. V shed 3 bases, J shed 6 bases, and the junction held 5 bases outside the gene matches. CDR1 and CDR2 from the germline V gene are SGHRS and YFSETQ.

The chain joins TRBV11-1 to TRBJ2-1, with D perhaps being TRBD1 or TRBD2 (5 bases each). This CDR3 region has 14 residues. V was trimmed by 5 bases and J by 13 bases, leaving 21 bases between them. The germline V gene has CDR1 SGHAT and CDR2 FQDESV (reference sequence). CDR3 in amino acids: CASSPRGGGAKQFF. The CDR3 DNA is TGTGCCAGCAGCCCGCGTGGGGGTGGGGCAAAACAGTTCTTC.

The CDR3 region is CASSLDGTSGIYEQYF. The CDR3 nucleotides are TGCGCCAGCAGCTTGGACGGGACTAGCGGGATCTACGAGCAGTACTTC. The rearrangement links TRBV5-1 to TRBJ2-7, with 13 bases matching TRBD2. Germline CDR1 SGHRS, CDR2 YFSETQ. V lost 0 bases to trimming and J lost 3 bases; unmatched junction nucleotides: 3. The CDR3 has 16 residues.

This clonotype was counted at least ten times. The V call is TRBV4-3, the J call TRBJ2-5; perhaps TRBD1 as D (7 bases). V lost 4 bases to trimming and J lost 5 bases, with 17 bases between them. The CDR3 is 15 amino acids. CDR1 is LGHNA, CDR2 YSLEER, per germline. CDR3 in amino acids: CASSRGTAQVETQYF. The CDR3 DNA reads as TGCGCCAGCAGCCGCGGGACAGCCCAGGTGGAGACCCAGTACTTC.

The V and J genes are TRBV24-1 and TRBJ2-7; TRBD1 matches at 7 bases. Germline assignment: CDR1 KGHDR and CDR2 SFDVKD. The CDR3 runs 13 residues. Unmatched junction bases numbered 3, after V lost 3 bases and J lost 5 bases. The CDR3 is CATSDTGVHEQYF. DNA for the CDR3: TGTGCCACCAGTGATACAGGGGTCCACGAGCAGTACTTC.

This clonotype was found a few times. The rearrangement joins TRBV4-1 to TRBJ2-1, with D perhaps being TRBD1 or TRBD2 (5 bases each). The V gene lost 1 base and the J gene lost 8 bases, with 21 bases spanning the gap. The CDR3 contains 17 residues. Germline V lookup: CDR1 MGHRA, CDR2 YSYEKL. The CDR3 bases are TGCGCCAGCAGCCAAGTACCACCGGGACGGGCCCCCCATGAGCAGTTCTTC. Encoded protein: CASSQVPPGRAPHEQFF.

This chain uses TRBV18 with TRBJ1-3, with D unclear. CDR3 length equals 16 residues. Germline V gene lookup returns CDR1 KGHSH and CDR2 LQKENI. V lost 2 bases to trimming and J lost 0 bases, with 11 bases between them. The CDR3: CASSPVFSRSGNTIYF. CDR3 nucleotides: TGTGCCAGCTCACCAGTGTTCTCCCGCTCTGGAAACACCATATATTTT.

This clonotype was recorded a few times. The gene calls are TRBV20-1 and TRBJ1-2; D remains unclear. The germline V and J ends were trimmed by 1 base and 8 bases, with 8 bases remaining between them. The length of the CDR3 is 11 residues. The germline V gene has CDR1 DFQATT and CDR2 SNEGSKA (reference sequence). The CDR3 spells CSARGGEGYTF. CDR3 nucleotide sequence: TGCAGTGCTAGAGGCGGGGAAGGCTACACCTTC.

This clonotype was seen more than once but under ten times. The chain uses TRBV11-1 and TRBJ2-4, with TRBD2 as a possible D gene (5 bases). The CDR3 has 13 residues. Germline V CDR1 and CDR2: SGHAT, FQDESV (reference sequence). V was shortened by 1 base and J by 4 bases, with 5 bases between the two germline ends. The DNA of the CDR3 is TGTGCCAGCAGCTTAGGCGGGAAAAACATTCAGTACTTC. This sequence encodes CASSLGGKNIQYF.

The rearrangement joins TRBV20-1 to TRBJ1-2; 9 positions agree with TRBD1. V shed 0 bases and J 7 bases; nucleotides not matched to a gene: 9. CDR1 is DFQATT, CDR2 SNEGSKA, per germline (reference sequence). CDR3 length: 15 amino acids. The CDR3 protein is CSARDIDRGTTGYTF. The CDR3 nucleotides read TGCAGTGCTAGAGATATCGACAGGGGGACGACTGGCTACACCTTC.

The rearrangement links TRBV5-1 to TRBJ1-1, with TRBD1 matching over 9 bases. This CDR3 contains 15 residues. With V trimmed by 4 bases and J by 4 bases, 8 bases remained unmatched. CDR1 is SGHRS and CDR2 is YFSETQ in the germline V gene. CDR3 sequence (DNA): TGCGCCAGCAGCGTACAGGGGGCTGGAGGCACTGAAGCTTTCTTT. Translating gives CASSVQGAGGTEAFF.

This clonotype has only a few counts. The V call is TRBV4-1, the J call TRBJ1-5; D not resolved. This CDR3 has 15 residues. Germline CDR1 and CDR2: MGHRA and YSYEKL. Trimming took off 0 bases at V and 7 bases at J, with 13 bases between the two ends. CDR3 sequence (DNA): TGCGCCAGCAGCCAAGAGGAGGGCTTTGGGCAGCCCCAGCATTTT. The encoded protein is CASSQEEGFGQPQHF.

The chain employs TRBV15 and TRBJ1-2; TRBD1 matches at 9 bases. Germline V gene sequence: CDR1 LNHNV, CDR2 YYDKDF (reference sequence). CDR3 length equals 15 residues. The V gene end was trimmed by 2 bases and the J gene end by 7 bases; junction bases not matched to a gene: 8. CDR3 amino acids: CATSRRGQGIFGYTF. The CDR3 nucleotides read TGTGCCACCAGCAGAAGAGGACAGGGGATTTTTGGCTACACCTTC.

This clonotype was recorded at least ten times. The chain has TRBV10-3 and TRBJ1-1; no clear D gene. Germline-derived CDR1 and CDR2 are ENHRY and SYGVKD. V dropped 2 bases and J dropped 0 bases, with 7 bases sitting between them. The CDR3 runs to 14 residues. The CDR3 protein is CAISEAPMNTEAFF. The CDR3 region has the DNA TGTGCCATCAGTGAGGCCCCTATGAACACTGAAGCTTTCTTT.